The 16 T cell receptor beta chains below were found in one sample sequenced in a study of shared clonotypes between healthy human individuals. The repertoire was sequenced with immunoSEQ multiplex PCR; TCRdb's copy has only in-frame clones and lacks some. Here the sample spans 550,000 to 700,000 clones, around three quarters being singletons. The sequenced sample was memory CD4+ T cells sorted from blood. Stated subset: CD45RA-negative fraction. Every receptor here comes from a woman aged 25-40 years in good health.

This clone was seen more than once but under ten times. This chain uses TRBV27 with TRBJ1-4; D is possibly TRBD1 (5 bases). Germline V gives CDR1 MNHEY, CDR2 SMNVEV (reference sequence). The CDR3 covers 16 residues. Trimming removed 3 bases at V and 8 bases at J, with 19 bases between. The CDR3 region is CASSFPNRGEEEKLFF. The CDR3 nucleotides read TGTGCCAGCAGTTTCCCGAATCGGGGGGAGGAGGAAAAACTGTTTTTT. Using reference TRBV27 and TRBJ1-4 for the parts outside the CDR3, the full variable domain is EAQVTQNPRYLITVTGKKLTVTCSQNMNHEYMSWYRQDPGLGLRQIYYSMNVEVTDKGDVPEGYKVSRKEKRNFPLILESPSPNQTSLYFCASSFPNRGEEEKLFFGSGTQLSVL.

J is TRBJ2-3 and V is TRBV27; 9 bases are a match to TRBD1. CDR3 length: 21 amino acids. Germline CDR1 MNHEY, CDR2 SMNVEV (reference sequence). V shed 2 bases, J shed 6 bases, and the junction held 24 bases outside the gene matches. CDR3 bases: TGTGCCAGCAGTTTAAGGGGGTACACAGGGGGCGTAGAGTCCAGCTGGGATACGCAGTATTTT. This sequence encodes CASSLRGYTGGVESSWDTQYF.

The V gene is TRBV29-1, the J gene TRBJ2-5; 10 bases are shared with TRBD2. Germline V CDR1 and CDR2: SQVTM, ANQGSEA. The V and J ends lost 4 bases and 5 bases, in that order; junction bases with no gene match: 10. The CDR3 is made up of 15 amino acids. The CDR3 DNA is TGCAGCGTTGCCCTAGCGGGAGAAAGGGGGGAGACCCAGTACTTC. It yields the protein CSVALAGERGETQYF.

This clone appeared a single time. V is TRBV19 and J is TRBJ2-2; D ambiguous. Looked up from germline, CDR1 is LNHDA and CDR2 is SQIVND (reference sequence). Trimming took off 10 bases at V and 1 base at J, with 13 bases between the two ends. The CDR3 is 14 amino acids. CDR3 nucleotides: TGTGCCACTAAAATACAGAGGAACACCGGGGAGCTGTTTTTT. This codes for CATKIQRNTGELFF.

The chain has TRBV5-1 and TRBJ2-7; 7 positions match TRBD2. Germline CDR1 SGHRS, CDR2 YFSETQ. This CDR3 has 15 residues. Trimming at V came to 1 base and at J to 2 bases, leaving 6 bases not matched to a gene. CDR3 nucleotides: TGCGCCAGCAGCTTGAATGGCGGGAGCGCCTACGAGCAGTACTTC. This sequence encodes CASSLNGGSAYEQYF.

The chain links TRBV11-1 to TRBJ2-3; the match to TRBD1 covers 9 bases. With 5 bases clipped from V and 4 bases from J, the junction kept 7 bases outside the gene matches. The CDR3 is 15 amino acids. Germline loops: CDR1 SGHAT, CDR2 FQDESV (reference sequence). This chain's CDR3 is CASSNRDRVADTQYF. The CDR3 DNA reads TGTGCCAGCAGCAACCGGGACAGGGTGGCAGATACGCAGTATTTT.

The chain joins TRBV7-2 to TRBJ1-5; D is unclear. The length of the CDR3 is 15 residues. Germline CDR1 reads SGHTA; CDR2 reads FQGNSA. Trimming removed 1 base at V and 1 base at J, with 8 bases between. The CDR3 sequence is CASSLGGESNQPQHF. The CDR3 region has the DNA TGTGCCAGCAGCTTAGGAGGAGAGAGCAATCAGCCCCAGCATTTT. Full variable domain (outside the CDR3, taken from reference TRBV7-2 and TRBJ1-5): GAGVSQSPSNKVTEKGKDVELRCDPISGHTALYWYRQSLGQGLEFLIYFQGNSAPDKSGLPSDRFSAERTGGSVSTLTIQRTQQEDSAVYLCASSLGGESNQPQHFGDGTRLSIL.

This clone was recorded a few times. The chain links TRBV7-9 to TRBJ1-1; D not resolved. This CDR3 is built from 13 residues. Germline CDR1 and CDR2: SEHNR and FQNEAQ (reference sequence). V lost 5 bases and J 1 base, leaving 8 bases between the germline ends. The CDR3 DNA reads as TGTGCCAGCAGCCCCCAGTGGAACACTGAAGCTTTCTTT. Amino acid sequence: CASSPQWNTEAFF.

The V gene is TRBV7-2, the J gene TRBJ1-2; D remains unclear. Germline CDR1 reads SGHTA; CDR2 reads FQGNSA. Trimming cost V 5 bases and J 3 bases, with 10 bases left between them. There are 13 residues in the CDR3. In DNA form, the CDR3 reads TGTGCCAGCAGCCCGCAAATCGACTATGGCTACACCTTC. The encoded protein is CASSPQIDYGYTF.

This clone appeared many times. This CDR3 reads CASSAGNQPQHF. Written as DNA, the CDR3 is TGCGCCAGCAGTGCTGGCAATCAGCCCCAGCATTTT. The rearrangement links TRBV10-1 to TRBJ1-5; no firm D call. The CDR3 sequence is 12 residues long. V was pared by 4 bases and J by 2 bases, with 3 bases between. Germline values: CDR1 WNHNN, CDR2 SYGVQD (reference sequence).

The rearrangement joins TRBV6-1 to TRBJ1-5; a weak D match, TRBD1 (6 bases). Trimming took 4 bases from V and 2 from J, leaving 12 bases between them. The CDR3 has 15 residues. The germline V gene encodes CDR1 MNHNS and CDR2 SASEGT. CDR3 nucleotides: TGTGCCAGCAGTGCACAGGGAGCCCGCAATCAGCCCCAGCATTTT. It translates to CASSAQGARNQPQHF.

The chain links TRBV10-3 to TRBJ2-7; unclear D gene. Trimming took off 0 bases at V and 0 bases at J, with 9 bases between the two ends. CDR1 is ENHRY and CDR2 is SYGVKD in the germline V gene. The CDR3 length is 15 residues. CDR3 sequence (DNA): TGTGCCATCAGTGAGTCCGGACGTACCTCCTACGAGCAGTACTTC. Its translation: CAISESGRTSYEQYF.

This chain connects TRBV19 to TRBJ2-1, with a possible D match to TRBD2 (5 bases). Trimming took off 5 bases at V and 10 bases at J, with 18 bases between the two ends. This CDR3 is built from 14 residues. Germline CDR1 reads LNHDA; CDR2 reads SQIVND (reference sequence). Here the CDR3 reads CASSPPLGRGEQFF. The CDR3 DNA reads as TGTGCCAGTAGTCCTCCACTAGGTCGTGGGGAGCAGTTCTTC.

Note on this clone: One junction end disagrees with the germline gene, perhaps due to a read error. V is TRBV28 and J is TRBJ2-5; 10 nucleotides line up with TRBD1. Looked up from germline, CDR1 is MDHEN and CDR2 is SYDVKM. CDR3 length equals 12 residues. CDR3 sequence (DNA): TGTGCCAGCTTAAGGACAGGGGGTATCCCTGACTTC. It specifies CASLRTGGIPDF.

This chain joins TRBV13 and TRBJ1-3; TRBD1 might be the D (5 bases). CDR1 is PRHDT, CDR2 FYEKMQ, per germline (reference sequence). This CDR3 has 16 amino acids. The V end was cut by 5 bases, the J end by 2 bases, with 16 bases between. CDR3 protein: CASSPGGGSPGNTIYF. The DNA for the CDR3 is TGTGCCAGCAGCCCCGGGGGTGGCAGTCCTGGAAACACCATATATTTT.

The CDR3 loop is CASSLGGAKADTQYF. CDR3 sequence (DNA): TGCGCCAGCAGCTTAGGGGGGGCGAAGGCAGATACGCAGTATTTT. The chain carries TRBV5-1 and TRBJ2-3, with a possible D match to TRBD2 (7 bases). Germline CDR1 SGHRS, CDR2 YFSETQ. V lost 2 bases and J lost 4, with 14 bases in between. The CDR3 consists of 15 residues.